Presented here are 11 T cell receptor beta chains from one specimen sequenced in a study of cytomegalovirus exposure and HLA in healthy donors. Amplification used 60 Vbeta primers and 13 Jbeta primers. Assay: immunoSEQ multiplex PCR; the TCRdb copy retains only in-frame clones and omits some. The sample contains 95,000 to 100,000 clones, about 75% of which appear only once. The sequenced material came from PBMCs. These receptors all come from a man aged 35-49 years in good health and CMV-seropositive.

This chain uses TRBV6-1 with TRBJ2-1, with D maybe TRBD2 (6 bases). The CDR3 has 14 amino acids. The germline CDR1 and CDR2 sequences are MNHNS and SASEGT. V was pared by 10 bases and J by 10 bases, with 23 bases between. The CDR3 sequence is CATPIGWRGREQFF. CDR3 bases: TGTGCCACCCCGATAGGTTGGAGGGGCAGGGAGCAGTTCTTC.

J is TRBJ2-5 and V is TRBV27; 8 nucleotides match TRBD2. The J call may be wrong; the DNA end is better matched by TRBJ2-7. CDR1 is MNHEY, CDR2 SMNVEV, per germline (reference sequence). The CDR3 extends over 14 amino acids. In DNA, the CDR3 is TGTGCCAGCAGTGCGACTAGCGTTTCCTACGAGCAGTACTTC. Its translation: CASSATSVSYEQYF.

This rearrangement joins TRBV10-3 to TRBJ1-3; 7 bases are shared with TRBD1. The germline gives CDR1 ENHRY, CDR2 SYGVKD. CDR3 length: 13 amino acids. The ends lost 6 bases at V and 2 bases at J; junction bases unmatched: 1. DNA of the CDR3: TGTGCCATCAGAGGGGGCCCTGGAAACACCATATATTTT. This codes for CAIRGGPGNTIYF.

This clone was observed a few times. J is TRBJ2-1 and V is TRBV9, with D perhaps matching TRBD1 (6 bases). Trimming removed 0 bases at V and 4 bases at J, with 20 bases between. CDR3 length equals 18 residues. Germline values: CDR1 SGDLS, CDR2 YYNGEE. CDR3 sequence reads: CASSVGQGPFRAYNEQFF. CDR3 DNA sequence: TGTGCCAGCAGCGTAGGCCAGGGGCCTTTTCGGGCGTACAATGAGCAGTTCTTC. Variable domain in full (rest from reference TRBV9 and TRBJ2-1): DSGVTQTPKHLITATGQRVTLRCSPRSGDLSVYWYQQSLDQGLQFLIQYYNGEERAKGNILERFSAQQFPDLHSELNLSSLELGDSALYFCASSVGQGPFRAYNEQFFGPGTRLTVL.

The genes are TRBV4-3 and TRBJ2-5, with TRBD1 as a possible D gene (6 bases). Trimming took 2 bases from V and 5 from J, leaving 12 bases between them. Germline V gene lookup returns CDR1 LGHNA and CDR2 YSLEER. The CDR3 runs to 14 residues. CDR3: CASSQKQGSETQYF. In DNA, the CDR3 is TGCGCCAGCAGCCAAAAACAGGGTTCGGAGACCCAGTACTTC.

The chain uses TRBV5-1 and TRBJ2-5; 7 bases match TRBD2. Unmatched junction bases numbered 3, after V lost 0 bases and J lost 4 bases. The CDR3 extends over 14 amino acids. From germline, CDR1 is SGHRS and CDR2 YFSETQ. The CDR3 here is CASSLGGSGETQYF. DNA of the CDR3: TGCGCCAGCAGCTTGGGCGGGAGTGGAGAGACCCAGTACTTC.

As DNA, the CDR3 is TGTGCCAGCAGCTTGCGTGGGACAGCCAGCTACGAGCAGTACTTC. It encodes CASSLRGTASYEQYF. V is TRBV5-4 and J is TRBJ2-7; 7 positions agree with TRBD1. The CDR3 is 15 amino acids. The J segment lost 3 bases and the V segment lost 1 base, leaving 7 bases of the junction unmatched. Germline V gene lookup returns CDR1 SGHNT and CDR2 YYREEE (reference sequence).

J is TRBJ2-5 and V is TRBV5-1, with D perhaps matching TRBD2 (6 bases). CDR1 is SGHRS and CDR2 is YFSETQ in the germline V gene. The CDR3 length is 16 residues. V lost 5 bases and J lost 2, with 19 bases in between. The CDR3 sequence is CASSASTRKGQETQYF. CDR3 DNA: TGCGCCAGCAGTGCCTCGACTAGAAAGGGACAAGAGACCCAGTACTTC.

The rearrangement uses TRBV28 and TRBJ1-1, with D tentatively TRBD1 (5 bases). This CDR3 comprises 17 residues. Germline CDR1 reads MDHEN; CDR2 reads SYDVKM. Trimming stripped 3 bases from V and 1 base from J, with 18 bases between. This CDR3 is CASSFGRGWVENTEAFF. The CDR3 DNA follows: TGTGCCAGCAGTTTTGGAAGGGGTTGGGTGGAGAACACTGAAGCTTTCTTT.

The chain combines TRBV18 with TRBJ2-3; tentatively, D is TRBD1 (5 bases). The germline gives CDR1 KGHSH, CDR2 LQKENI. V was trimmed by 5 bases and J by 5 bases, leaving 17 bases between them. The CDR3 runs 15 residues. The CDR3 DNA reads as TGTGCCAGCTCATCTACTTTAGAAACAGGAGATACGCAGTATTTT. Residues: CASSSTLETGDTQYF.

The CDR3 DNA reads TGTGCCAGCAGCTTGGGGAGGACCTACGAGCAGTACTTC. Translated: CASSLGRTYEQYF. The rearrangement uses TRBV5-4 and TRBJ2-7, with D perhaps matching TRBD2 (5 bases). CDR1 and CDR2 from the germline V gene are SGHNT and YYREEE (reference sequence). CDR3 length: 13 amino acids. V lost 0 bases to trimming and J lost 2 bases, with 6 bases between them.